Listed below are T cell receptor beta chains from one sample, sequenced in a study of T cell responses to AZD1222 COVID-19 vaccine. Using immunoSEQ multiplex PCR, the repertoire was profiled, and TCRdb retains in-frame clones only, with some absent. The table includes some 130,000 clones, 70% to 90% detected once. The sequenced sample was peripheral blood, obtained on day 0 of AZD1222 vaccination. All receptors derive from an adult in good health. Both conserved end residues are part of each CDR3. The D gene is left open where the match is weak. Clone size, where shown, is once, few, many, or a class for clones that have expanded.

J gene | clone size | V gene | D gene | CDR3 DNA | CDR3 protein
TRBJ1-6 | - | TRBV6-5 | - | TGTGCCAGCCAAGGGACATCCTTCGGGTCCCTCCACTTT | CASQGTSFGSLHF
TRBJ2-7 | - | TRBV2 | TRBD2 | TGTGCCAGCAGGAAAGGTTTGGTGTTGGCGGGGGGAGCGTACGAGCAGTACTTC | CASRKGLVLAGGAYEQYF
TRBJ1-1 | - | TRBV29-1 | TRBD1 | TGCAGCGTTGAAAAGACAGGGGAAGCTTTCTTT | CSVEKTGEAFF
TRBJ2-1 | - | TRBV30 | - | TGTGCCTGGAGTAGCTCGGGCTTCAATGAGCAGTTCTTC | CAWSSSGFNEQFF
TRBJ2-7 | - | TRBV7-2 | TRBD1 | TGTGCCAGCAGCTTAGGCGACAGGGGGATGGTGGACGAGCAGTACTTC | CASSLGDRGMVDEQYF
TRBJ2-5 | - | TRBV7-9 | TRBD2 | TGTGCCAGCAGCTTATCCCGCGGGAGCATGGTGAGGACCCAGTACTTC | CASSLSRGSMVRTQYF
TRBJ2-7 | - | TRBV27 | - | TGTGCCAGCAGTTTATACGCAGGTTACGAGCAGTACTTC | CASSLYAGYEQYF
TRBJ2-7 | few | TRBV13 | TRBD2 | TGTGCCAGCAGCTTAAAACCCCTAGCGGGGTTCGACGAGCAGTACTTC | CASSLKPLAGFDEQYF
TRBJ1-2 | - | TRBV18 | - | TGTGCCAGCTCACCAACGGTTCTGGGAAACTATGGCTACACCTTC | CASSPTVLGNYGYTF
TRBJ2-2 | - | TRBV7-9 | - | TGTGCCAGCAGCCCCAATCGCAGGAGTTTGGCCGGGGAGCTGTTTTTT | CASSPNRRSLAGELFF
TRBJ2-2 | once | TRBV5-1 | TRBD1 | TGCGCCAGCAGCTTGACAGGGGAAAGTGGTGGGGAGCTGTTTTTT | CASSLTGESGGELFF
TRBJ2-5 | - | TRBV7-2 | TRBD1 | TGTGCCAGCAGCAACCGGGACAGGCTTAAGTCAGAAGAGACCCAGTACTTC | CASSNRDRLKSEETQYF
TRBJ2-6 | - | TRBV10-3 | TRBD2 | TGTGCCATCAGGCGGGGGTCCGGGGCCAACGTCCTGACTTTC | CAIRRGSGANVLTF
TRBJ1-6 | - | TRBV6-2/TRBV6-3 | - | TGTGCCAGCAGTTACGAAACTCTGAATGCCGGGGGAAGCGTAAGTTCACCCCTCCACTTT | CASSYETLNAGGSVSSPLHF
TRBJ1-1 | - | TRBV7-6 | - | TGTGCCAGCAGCTTTTCCGGAACGACTGAAGCTTTCTTT | CASSFSGTTEAFF
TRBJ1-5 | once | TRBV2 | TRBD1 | TGTGCCAGCAGGATAGACAGGGTGGGCAGCCAGCCCCAGCATTTT | CASRIDRVGSQPQHF
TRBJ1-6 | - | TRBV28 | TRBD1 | TGTGCCAGTGTACGGGACAGGGGCGTTGGTAGTTCACCCCTCCACTTT | CASVRDRGVGSSPLHF
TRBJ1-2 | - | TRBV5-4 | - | TGTGCCAGCAGCTCCCAGACAGAAATAGTAAACTATGGCTACACCTTC | CASSSQTEIVNYGYTF
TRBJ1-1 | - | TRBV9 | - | TGTGCCAGCAGCGTTTTAGGGGTGTCTTCCGCTGAAGCTTTCTTT | CASSVLGVSSAEAFF
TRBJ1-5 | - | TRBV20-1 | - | TGCAGTGCTAGTCGGACGGCGACGAGCAATCAGCCCCAGCATTTT | CSASRTATSNQPQHF
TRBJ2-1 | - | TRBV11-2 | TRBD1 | TGTGCCAGCAGCTTAATGACAGGGAAAGGCAATGAGCAGTTCTTC | CASSLMTGKGNEQFF
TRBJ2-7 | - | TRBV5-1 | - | TGCGCCAGCAGCTTCAACCAGCGGACTAAGGAGCAGTACTTC | CASSFNQRTKEQYF
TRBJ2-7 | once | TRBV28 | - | TGTGCCAGCAGTTTTCAGTCAGGCAGGGGCACCTACGAGCAGTACTTC | CASSFQSGRGTYEQYF
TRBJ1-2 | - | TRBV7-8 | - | TGTGCCAGCAGCTTATGGCGGGGGGCAAAGTATGGCTACACCTTC | CASSLWRGAKYGYTF
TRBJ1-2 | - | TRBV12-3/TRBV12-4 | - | TGTGCCAGCAGTTTGGGTTATGGCTACACCTTC | CASSLGYGYTF
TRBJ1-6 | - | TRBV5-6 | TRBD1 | TGTGCCAGCAGCCTCCGTGGGACAGGGGGCGGCTTGGGGCCCCTCCACTTT | CASSLRGTGGGLGPLHF
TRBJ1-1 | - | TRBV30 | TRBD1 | TGTGCCTGGAGTCCCCATTTTATGATTGAGACAGGGCTGTACACTGAAGCTTTCTTT | CAWSPHFMIETGLYTEAFF
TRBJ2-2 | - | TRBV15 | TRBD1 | TGTGCCACCAGCACCTTAGGACAGGGCACCGGGGAGCTGTTTTTT | CATSTLGQGTGELFF
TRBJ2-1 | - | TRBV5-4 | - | TGTGCCAGCAGCCCACAAGGGGGGTCCTACAATGAGCAGTTCTTC | CASSPQGGSYNEQFF
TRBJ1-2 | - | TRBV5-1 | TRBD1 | TGCGCCAGCAGTGACAGGGGTGGCTATGGCTACACCTTC | CASSDRGGYGYTF
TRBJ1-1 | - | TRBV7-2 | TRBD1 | TGTGCCAGCAGCTTGAGTTACAGGGGGTACACTGAAGCTTTCTTT | CASSLSYRGYTEAFF
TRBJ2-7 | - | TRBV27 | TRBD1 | TGTGCCAGCAGTTCTGGGACAGCCTGGGAGCAGTACTTC | CASSSGTAWEQYF
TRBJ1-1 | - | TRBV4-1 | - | TGCGCCAGCAGCAGAGGGACACCGGATCAAGCTTTCTTT | CASSRGTPDQAFF
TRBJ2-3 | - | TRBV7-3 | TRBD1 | TGTGCCAGCAGCTTGACCGGGACAGGGTTATGGACAGATACGCAGTATTTT | CASSLTGTGLWTDTQYF
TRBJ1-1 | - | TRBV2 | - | TGTGCCAGCAGTGATACGGGGCGGAGGAACACTGAAGCTTTCTTT | CASSDTGRRNTEAFF
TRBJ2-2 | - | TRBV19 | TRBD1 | TGTGCCAGTGAGGACAGGCGTCACACCGGGGAGCTGTTTTTT | CASEDRRHTGELFF
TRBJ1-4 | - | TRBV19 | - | TGTGCCAGCACAGGGAGAGGAGAAAAACTGTTTTTT | CASTGRGEKLFF
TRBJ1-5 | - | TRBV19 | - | TGTGCCACGCGACAGCGGGGGGGCAATCAGCCCCAGCATTTT | CATRQRGGNQPQHF
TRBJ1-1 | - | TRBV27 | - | TGTGCCAGCAGTTCTAAGGACAAGAACACTGAAGCTTTCTTT | CASSSKDKNTEAFF
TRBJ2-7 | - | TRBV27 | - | TGTGCCAGCAGTTCTGGACGGGGTATGAACGAGCAGTACTTC | CASSSGRGMNEQYF
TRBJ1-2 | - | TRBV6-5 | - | TGTGCCAGCAGTTACGGGGCCCTTGGGGGTAACTATGGCTACACCTTC | CASSYGALGGNYGYTF